These T cell receptor beta chains were read from a single sample in a study of identical twins. Via MiXCR, TCRdb re-called the 5' RACE reads, giving one row per CDR3 protein. The sample has 1.5 million to 2 million distinct CDR3 sequences; less than 35% are singletons. Sequenced material: cord blood. The receptors originated from a newborn girl in good health. Each CDR3 is given with its conserved first and last residue. Each record gives: clone size, V gene, J gene, D gene, CDR3 protein, CDR3 DNA. The D gene is left open where the match is weak. Rows give clone size only sometimes, using once, few, many, or a class for an expanded clone.

size: few; V: TRBV19; J: TRBJ2-3; D: NA; CDR3: CASSDLGGPTDTQYF; DNA: TGTGCCAGTAGCGACCTTGGAGGGCCCACAGATACGCAGTATTTT
size: few; V: TRBV6-1; J: TRBJ2-3; D: TRBD1; CDR3: CASSDEGAADTQYF; DNA: TGTGCCAGCAGTGATGAGGGGGCGGCAGATACGCAGTATTTT
size: few; V: TRBV12-3/TRBV12-4; J: TRBJ2-3; D: TRBD2; CDR3: CASSSRTSGEVSADTQYF; DNA: TGTGCCAGCAGTTCACGGACTAGCGGGGAAGTAAGCGCAGATACGCAGTATTTT
size: NA; V: TRBV2; J: TRBJ2-7; D: TRBD1; CDR3: CASSGTGQVYSYEQYF; DNA: TGTGCCAGCAGTGGGACGGGACAGGTGTACTCCTACGAGCAGTACTTC
size: few; V: TRBV7-2; J: TRBJ2-7; D: TRBD1; CDR3: CASSFAGTGAHEQYF; DNA: TGTGCCAGCAGCTTTGCCGGGACAGGGGCCCACGAGCAGTACTTC
size: NA; V: TRBV7-2; J: TRBJ2-7; D: NA; CDR3: CASSIQERDLRYNEQYF; DNA: TGTGCCAGCAGCATCCAGGAAAGGGACTTACGCTACAATGAGCAGTACTTC
size: NA; V: TRBV27; J: TRBJ1-5; D: NA; CDR3: CASSLAGTDQPQHF; DNA: TGTGCCAGCAGTCTGGCGGGGACCGATCAGCCCCAGCATTTT
size: NA; V: TRBV29-1; J: TRBJ2-2; D: TRBD1; CDR3: CSARQGAGNTGELFF; DNA: TGCAGCGCCCGACAGGGGGCGGGGAACACCGGGGAGCTGTTTTTT
size: once; V: TRBV6-1; J: TRBJ1-5; D: NA; CDR3: CASSTHGEGNQPQHF; DNA: TGTGCCAGCAGTACCCACGGGGAAGGCAATCAGCCCCAGCATTTT
size: NA; V: TRBV20-1; J: TRBJ2-4; D: TRBD2; CDR3: CSATKREGNNEQYF; DNA: TGCAGTGCTACCAAGCGGGAGGGGAACAATGAGCAGTACTTC
size: NA; V: TRBV28; J: TRBJ2-7; D: NA; CDR3: CASSLASLADLDEQYF; DNA: TGTGCCAGCAGTTTAGCCTCCCTAGCTGACCTAGACGAGCAGTACTTC
size: NA; V: TRBV10-3; J: TRBJ1-1; D: NA; CDR3: CAAGGVIGTEAFF; DNA: TGTGCCGCCGGCGGGGTAATAGGGACTGAAGCTTTCTTT
size: NA; V: TRBV12-3/TRBV12-4; J: TRBJ1-2; D: NA; CDR3: CASRPKVAEFPNYGYTF; DNA: TGTGCCAGCAGGCCTAAGGTGGCGGAGTTCCCAAACTATGGCTACACCTTC
size: NA; V: TRBV6-4; J: TRBJ2-1; D: NA; CDR3: CASSSGVKQFF; DNA: TGTGCCAGCTCCTCGGGAGTGAAGCAGTTCTTC
size: few; V: TRBV28; J: TRBJ2-3; D: NA; CDR3: CATEAVIRSSDTQYF; DNA: TGTGCCACCGAGGCCGTGATCAGGTCGTCAGATACGCAGTATTTT
size: NA; V: TRBV4-1; J: TRBJ1-2; D: NA; CDR3: CASSPPGRAYYGYTF; DNA: TGCGCCAGCAGCCCGCCGGGCAGGGCTTACTATGGCTACACCTTC
size: NA; V: TRBV11-2; J: TRBJ2-7; D: NA; CDR3: CASRPTPYEQYF; DNA: TGTGCCAGCAGGCCTACTCCCTACGAGCAGTACTTC
size: NA; V: TRBV27; J: TRBJ1-2; D: NA; CDR3: CASSLGVELGYGYTF; DNA: TGTGCCAGCAGTTTAGGGGTGGAGTTGGGCTATGGCTACACCTTC
size: NA; V: TRBV2; J: TRBJ2-1; D: NA; CDR3: CASSMRDNEQFF; DNA: TGTGCCAGCAGTATGAGAGACAATGAGCAGTTCTTC
size: few; V: TRBV27; J: TRBJ1-5; D: NA; CDR3: CARGSSNQPQHF; DNA: TGTGCCAGGGGATCCTCTAATCAGCCCCAGCATTTT
size: few; V: TRBV12-3/TRBV12-4; J: TRBJ1-1; D: NA; CDR3: CASSITGLNTEAFF; DNA: TGTGCCAGCAGTATAACGGGCCTCAACACTGAAGCTTTCTTT
size: NA; V: TRBV4-2; J: TRBJ1-2; D: TRBD1; CDR3: CASSQVTGQGYGYTF; DNA: TGTGCCAGCAGCCAAGTGACGGGACAGGGCTATGGCTACACCTTC
size: NA; V: TRBV20-1; J: TRBJ2-7; D: TRBD1; CDR3: CSAYYRGSSYEQYF; DNA: TGCAGTGCCTATTACAGGGGTAGCTCCTACGAGCAGTACTTC
size: NA; V: TRBV6-2/TRBV6-3; J: TRBJ2-5; D: TRBD2; CDR3: CASSYSGGSGQETQYF; DNA: TGTGCCAGCAGTTATTCTGGCGGGAGTGGACAAGAGACCCAGTACTTC